Below are 20 T cell receptor beta chains sequenced from a single sample in a study of human T cells and chemical hapten exposure. Each CDR3 protein gets one entry after TCRdb re-called the RACE reads with MiXCR. This sample has about 98,000 distinct CDR3 sequences, with approximately 11% found just once. Stated time point: pre-sensitization, week 0. The sample's treatment: therapeutic diphenylcyclopropenone sensitization with weekly scalp DPC. This specimen consisted of whole blood, obtained in connection with sensitization to the hapten diphenylcyclopropenone (DPC). These receptors came from a woman aged 60 to 75 with alopecia areata. Some clones in this sample may be carry-over from other donors' samples.

Points on this clonotype: A much larger clone is a single base away; this may be a read error. This chain links TRBV6-5 with TRBJ2-7, with 8 bases matching TRBD2. Germline V gene sequence: CDR1 MNHEY, CDR2 SVGAGI. Trimming cost V 4 bases and J 3 bases; bases outside gene matches: 8. The CDR3 is 15 residues long. The CDR3 nucleotides read TGTGCCAGCAGTTTGCGGGGGGCCCCAATCTACGAGCAGTACTTC. Protein: CASSLRGAPIYEQYF.

The gene calls are TRBV15 and TRBJ2-7; perhaps TRBD1 as D (6 bases). This CDR3 has 14 amino acids. V shed 5 bases and J shed 2 bases, with 13 bases lying between them. Germline loops: CDR1 LNHNV, CDR2 YYDKDF (reference sequence). As DNA, the CDR3 is TGTGCCACCAGCGGAGCAGGGGCCGCCTACGAGCAGTACTTC. Its protein product is CATSGAGAAYEQYF.

This clonotype was seen more than once but under ten times. This chain connects TRBV10-1 to TRBJ2-5; no firm D call. In germline, CDR1 is WNHNN, CDR2 SYGVQD (reference sequence). V lost 4 bases and J lost 5, with 11 bases in between. The CDR3 runs 13 residues. In DNA, the CDR3 is TGCGCCAGCAGTGTAACGCTTCAGGAGACCCAGTACTTC. As protein: CASSVTLQETQYF.

Only a few counts were recorded for this clonotype. The chain combines TRBV3-1 with TRBJ2-7, with a possible D match to TRBD2 (6 bases). Looked up from germline, CDR1 is LGHDT and CDR2 is YNNKEL (reference sequence). The V and J ends lost 4 bases and 0 bases respectively, with 19 bases between them. The CDR3 length is 17 residues. CDR3 loop: CASSPPGEQSSSYEQYF. For the CDR3, the DNA is TGTGCCAGCAGCCCCCCGGGGGAACAGTCTTCCTCCTACGAGCAGTACTTC.

At least ten counts were recorded for this clonotype. This chain joins TRBV7-6 and TRBJ1-1, with 7 positions matching TRBD1. With 5 bases clipped from V and 1 base from J, the junction kept 10 bases outside the gene matches. Germline lookup yields CDR1 SGHVS and CDR2 FNYEAQ. The CDR3 runs 16 residues. The CDR3 protein is CASSPGTVGWNTEAFF. CDR3 coding DNA: TGTGCCAGCAGCCCTGGGACAGTTGGGTGGAACACTGAAGCTTTCTTT.

This clonotype was counted a few times. The chain is built from TRBV20-1 and TRBJ2-3, with 8 bases matching TRBD2. This CDR3 has 15 amino acids. Germline V gene sequence: CDR1 DFQATT, CDR2 SNEGSKA (reference sequence). The V and J ends lost 0 bases and 2 bases, in that order; junction bases with no gene match: 4. The CDR3 nucleotides read TGCAGTGCTAGAGAAGGGCGGGGGGCCACAGATACGCAGTATTTT. It translates to CSAREGRGATDTQYF.

This clonotype showed up just a few times. This sequence joins TRBV29-1 and TRBJ2-3; D is possibly TRBD1 (5 bases). V lost 3 bases to trimming and J lost 4 bases, with 8 bases between them. This CDR3 spans 12 amino acids. CDR1 and CDR2 (germline): SQVTM, ANQGSEA. The CDR3 nucleotides read TGCAGCGTTGACAAGGGGTCAGATACGCAGTATTTT. Translated, it gives CSVDKGSDTQYF.

The sample holds many counts of this clonotype. The chain links TRBV10-3 to TRBJ2-5; 11 nucleotides align to TRBD2. Germline trimming cut 0 bases from V and 4 bases from J; bases unmatched to any gene: 10. CDR1 and CDR2 from the germline V gene are ENHRY and SYGVKD. This CDR3 comprises 18 residues. CDR3 sequence (DNA): TGTGCCATCAGTGAGTCGACGACGGCTAGCGGGGGGAGAGAGACCCAGTACTTC. It translates to CAISESTTASGGRETQYF.

This clonotype was seen more than once but under ten times. The chain carries TRBV12-3 or TRBV12-4 and TRBJ1-4, with D unclear. V was cut by 7 bases and J by 8 bases, with 14 bases left in between. The CDR3 consists of 13 residues. CDR3 sequence reads: CASTEQEGEKLFF. The CDR3, as DNA: TGTGCCAGCACCGAGCAGGAAGGGGAAAAACTGTTTTTT.

V usage is TRBV6-5 and J usage is TRBJ1-2; no reliable D call. V shed 0 bases and J shed 4 bases, with 9 bases lying between them. This CDR3 comprises 14 residues. The germline gives CDR1 MNHEY, CDR2 SVGAGI. CDR3 nucleotides: TGTGCCAGCAGTTACTCCGCCCAGGCCTATGGCTACACCTTC. Translation: CASSYSAQAYGYTF.

V gene TRBV5-6 combines with J gene TRBJ2-3, with a possible D match to TRBD2 (5 bases). V was clipped by 3 bases and J by 11 bases, with 7 bases between them. Germline V gene sequence: CDR1 SGHDT, CDR2 YYEEEE. The CDR3 has 10 amino acids. The CDR3 nucleotides are TGTGCCAGCAGCTCCCGGGAGCAGTATTTT. Translated, it gives CASSSREQYF.

This clonotype was seen ten or more times. The rearrangement joins TRBV12-3 or TRBV12-4 to TRBJ1-1; D is uncertain. The CDR3 has 11 amino acids. The V end was cut by 3 bases, the J end by 5 bases, with 4 bases between. CDR3 residues: CASSLATEAFF. The CDR3 DNA is TGTGCCAGCAGTTTGGCAACTGAAGCTTTCTTT.

This clonotype was detected only a few times. The genes are TRBV7-9 and TRBJ2-2; D is unclear. The CDR3 sequence is 14 residues long. V lost 3 bases and J lost 1, with 6 bases in between. CDR1 and CDR2 from the germline V gene are SEHNR and FQNEAQ (reference sequence). The CDR3 bases are TGTGCCAGCAGCTTCGGCCGGAACACCGGGGAGCTGTTTTTT. As protein: CASSFGRNTGELFF.

V and J are TRBV25-1 and TRBJ2-2; no firm D call. Trimming pared 0 bases from V and 6 bases from J, leaving 8 bases between. CDR3 size: 14 residues. Germline V gene data show CDR1 as MGHDK and CDR2 as SYGVNS. CDR3 DNA sequence: TGTGCCAGCAGTGAATATTACAGCGCCGGGGAGCTGTTTTTT. Translated: CASSEYYSAGELFF.

At least ten counts were recorded for this clonotype. The J gene is TRBJ1-6, the V gene TRBV6-1; D might be TRBD1 (6 bases). This CDR3 has 15 amino acids. Trimming stripped 2 bases from V and 6 bases from J, with 11 bases between. Germline assignment: CDR1 MNHNS and CDR2 SASEGT. The CDR3: CASSEQEQGNSPLHF. The CDR3 DNA follows: TGTGCCAGCAGTGAACAAGAACAGGGTAATTCACCCCTCCACTTT.

This clonotype was recorded a few times. The chain couples TRBV5-1 to TRBJ2-3, with TRBD2 matching 8 bases. The V gene's germline CDR1 is SGHRS and CDR2 YFSETQ. The junction had 15 bases not matched to a gene; V was cut back by 4 bases and J by 5 bases. This CDR3 is built from 17 residues. The CDR3 nucleotides are TGCGCCAGCAGCAGCACCGGAGGGGCGGGGGGAAGAGATACGCAGTATTTT. This translates into CASSSTGGAGGRDTQYF.

There are many counts of this clonotype. The rearrangement links TRBV11-3 to TRBJ2-1; TRBD1 matches at 9 bases. The ends lost 5 bases at V and 8 bases at J; junction bases unmatched: 13. The CDR3 has 16 residues. The germline V gene has CDR1 SGHNT and CDR2 YENEEA. This CDR3 reads CASSAQGQGMADEQFF. As DNA, the CDR3 is TGTGCCAGCAGCGCACAAGGACAGGGGATGGCGGATGAGCAGTTCTTC. The variable domain in full, completed from reference TRBV11-3 and TRBJ2-1, reads EAGVVQSPRYKIIEKKQPVAFWCNPISGHNTLYWYLQNLGQGPELLIRYENEEAVDDSQLPKDRFSAERLKGVDSTLKIQPAELGDSAVYLCASSAQGQGMADEQFFGPGTRLTVL.

This chain uses TRBV29-1 with TRBJ2-1, with TRBD1 identical over 7 bases. The germline CDR1 and CDR2 sequences are SQVTM and ANQGSEA. This CDR3 region has 15 residues. The trim removed 5 bases at V and 0 bases at J, leaving 7 bases unmatched. CDR3 in DNA: TGCAGCGTTCAAGGGGGCACGAGCTCCTACAATGAGCAGTTCTTC. This translates into CSVQGGTSSYNEQFF.

This clonotype was seen repeatedly, ten times or more. J is TRBJ2-5 and V is TRBV3-1, with 7 bases identical to TRBD1. Germline V gene lookup returns CDR1 LGHDT and CDR2 YNNKEL (reference sequence). The CDR3 runs to 15 residues. J lost 2 bases, V lost 4 bases, and 7 bases had no gene match. CDR3 amino acids: CASSRGQDGQETQYF. The DNA for the CDR3 is TGTGCCAGCAGCCGCGGACAGGACGGACAAGAGACCCAGTACTTC.

This clonotype was observed many times. The chain recombines TRBV5-6 with TRBJ2-2; no clear D gene. Trimming removed 0 bases at V and 6 bases at J, with 0 bases between. The length of the CDR3 is 11 residues. Germline loops: CDR1 SGHDT, CDR2 YYEEEE. The CDR3, as DNA: TGTGCCAGCAGCTTGGCCGGGGAGCTGTTTTTT. Residues: CASSLAGELFF.